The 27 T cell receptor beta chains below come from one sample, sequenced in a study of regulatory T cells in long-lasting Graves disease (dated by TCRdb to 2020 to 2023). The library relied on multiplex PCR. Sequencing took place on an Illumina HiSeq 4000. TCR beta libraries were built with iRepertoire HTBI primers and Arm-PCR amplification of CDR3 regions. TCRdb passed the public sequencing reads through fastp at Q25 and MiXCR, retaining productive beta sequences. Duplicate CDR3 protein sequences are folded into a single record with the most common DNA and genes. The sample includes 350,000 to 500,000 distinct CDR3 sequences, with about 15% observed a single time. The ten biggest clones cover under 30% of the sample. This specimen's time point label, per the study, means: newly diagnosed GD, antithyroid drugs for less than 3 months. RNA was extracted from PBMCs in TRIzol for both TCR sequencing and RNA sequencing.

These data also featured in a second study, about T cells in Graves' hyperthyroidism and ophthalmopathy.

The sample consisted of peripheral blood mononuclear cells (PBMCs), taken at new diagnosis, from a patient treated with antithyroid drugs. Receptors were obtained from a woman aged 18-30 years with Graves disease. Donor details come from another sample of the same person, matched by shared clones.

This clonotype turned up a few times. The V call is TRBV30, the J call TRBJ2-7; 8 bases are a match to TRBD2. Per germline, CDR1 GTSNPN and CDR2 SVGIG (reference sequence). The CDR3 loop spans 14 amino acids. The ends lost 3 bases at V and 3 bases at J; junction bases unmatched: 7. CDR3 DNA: TGTGCCTGGAGCTTTCGGCTAGCGGGCTACGAGCAGTACTTC. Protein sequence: CAWSFRLAGYEQYF.

CDR3 DNA sequence: TGTGCCATCAGTGAGTCAATACGGGGCCCAGATACGCAGTATTTT. Residues: CAISESIRGPDTQYF. V is TRBV10-3 and J is TRBJ2-3; D may be TRBD1 or TRBD2 (5 bases each). V was pared by 0 bases and J by 4 bases, with 11 bases between. This CDR3 contains 15 residues. Per the germline V gene, CDR1 is ENHRY and CDR2 is SYGVKD.

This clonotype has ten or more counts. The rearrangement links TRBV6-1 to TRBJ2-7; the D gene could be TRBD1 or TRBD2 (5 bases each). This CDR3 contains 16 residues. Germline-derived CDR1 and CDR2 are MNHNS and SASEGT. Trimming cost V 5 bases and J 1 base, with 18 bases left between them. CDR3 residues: CASSTVPGRRSYEQYF. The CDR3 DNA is TGTGCCAGCAGTACGGTGCCGGGACGGCGGTCCTACGAGCAGTACTTC.

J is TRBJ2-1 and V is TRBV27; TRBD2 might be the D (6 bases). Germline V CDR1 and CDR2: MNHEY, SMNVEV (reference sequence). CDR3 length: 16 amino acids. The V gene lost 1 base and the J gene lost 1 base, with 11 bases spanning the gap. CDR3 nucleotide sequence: TGTGCCAGCAGTTTATTTCCGGGAGCGTCCTACAATGAGCAGTTCTTC. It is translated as CASSLFPGASYNEQFF.

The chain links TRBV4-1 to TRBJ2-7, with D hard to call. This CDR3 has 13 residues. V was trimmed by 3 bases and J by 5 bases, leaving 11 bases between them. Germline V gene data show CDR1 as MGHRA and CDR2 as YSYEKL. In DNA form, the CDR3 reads TGCGCCAGCAGCCAGGGTTTGAGCAACGAGCAGTACTTC. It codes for CASSQGLSNEQYF.

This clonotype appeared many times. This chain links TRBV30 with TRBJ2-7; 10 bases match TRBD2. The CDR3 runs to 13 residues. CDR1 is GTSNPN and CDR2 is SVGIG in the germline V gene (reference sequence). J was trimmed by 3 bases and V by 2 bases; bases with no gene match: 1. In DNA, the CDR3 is TGTGCCTGGAGTCGGACTAGCGGCTACGAGCAGTACTTC. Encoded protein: CAWSRTSGYEQYF.

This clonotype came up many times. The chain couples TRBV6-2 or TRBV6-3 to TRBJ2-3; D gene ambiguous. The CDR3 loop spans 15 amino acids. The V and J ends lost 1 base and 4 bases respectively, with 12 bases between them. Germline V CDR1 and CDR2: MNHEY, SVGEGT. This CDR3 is CASSYFPTSPDTQYF. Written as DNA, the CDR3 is TGTGCCAGCAGTTACTTCCCAACTTCTCCAGATACGCAGTATTTT.

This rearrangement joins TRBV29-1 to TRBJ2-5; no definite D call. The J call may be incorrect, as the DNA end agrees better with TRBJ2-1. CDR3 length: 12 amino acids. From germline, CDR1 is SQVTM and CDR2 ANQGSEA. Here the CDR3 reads CSVEDRAYEQFF. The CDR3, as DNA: TGCAGCGTTGAAGATCGGGCCTACGAGCAGTTCTTC.

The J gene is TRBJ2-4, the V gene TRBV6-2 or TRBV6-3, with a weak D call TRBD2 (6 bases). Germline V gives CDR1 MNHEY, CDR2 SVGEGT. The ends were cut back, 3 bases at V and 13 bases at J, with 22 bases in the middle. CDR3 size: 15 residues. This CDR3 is CASSYPSVSYNEQYF. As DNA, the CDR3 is TGTGCCAGCAGTTATCCTAGCGTATCCTACAATGAGCAGTACTTC.

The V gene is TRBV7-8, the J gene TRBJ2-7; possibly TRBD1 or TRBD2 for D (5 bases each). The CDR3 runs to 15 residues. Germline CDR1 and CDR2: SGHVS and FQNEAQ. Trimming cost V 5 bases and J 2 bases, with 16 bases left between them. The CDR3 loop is CASSPDGTATYEQYF. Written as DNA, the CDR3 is TGTGCCAGCAGCCCCGATGGGACGGCTACCTACGAGCAGTACTTC.

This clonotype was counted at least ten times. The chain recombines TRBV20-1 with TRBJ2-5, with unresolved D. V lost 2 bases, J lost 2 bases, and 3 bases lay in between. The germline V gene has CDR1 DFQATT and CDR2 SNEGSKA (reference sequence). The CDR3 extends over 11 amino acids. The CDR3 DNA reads TGCAGTGCTAGAAAGCAAGAGACCCAGTACTTC. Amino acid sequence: CSARKQETQYF.

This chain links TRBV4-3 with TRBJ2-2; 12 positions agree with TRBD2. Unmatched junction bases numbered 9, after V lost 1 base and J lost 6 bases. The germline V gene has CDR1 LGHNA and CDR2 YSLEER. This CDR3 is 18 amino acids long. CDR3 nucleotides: TGCGCCAGCAGCCAAGTAGCACTAGCGGGAGGCAGCGCCGGGGAGCTGTTTTTT. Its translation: CASSQVALAGGSAGELFF.

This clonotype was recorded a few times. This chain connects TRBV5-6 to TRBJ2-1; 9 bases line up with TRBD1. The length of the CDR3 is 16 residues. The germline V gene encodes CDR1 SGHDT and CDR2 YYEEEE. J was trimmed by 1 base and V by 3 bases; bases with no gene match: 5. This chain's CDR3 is CASSWDRDRSYNEQFF. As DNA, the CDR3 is TGTGCCAGCAGCTGGGACAGGGACAGATCCTACAATGAGCAGTTCTTC.

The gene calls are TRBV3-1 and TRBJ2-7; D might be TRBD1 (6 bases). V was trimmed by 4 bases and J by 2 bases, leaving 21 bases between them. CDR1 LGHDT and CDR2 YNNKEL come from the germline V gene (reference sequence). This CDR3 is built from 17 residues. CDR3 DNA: TGTGCCAGCAGCCGGGCAGGGGTTTGGCTCGGTACCTACGAGCAGTACTTC. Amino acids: CASSRAGVWLGTYEQYF.

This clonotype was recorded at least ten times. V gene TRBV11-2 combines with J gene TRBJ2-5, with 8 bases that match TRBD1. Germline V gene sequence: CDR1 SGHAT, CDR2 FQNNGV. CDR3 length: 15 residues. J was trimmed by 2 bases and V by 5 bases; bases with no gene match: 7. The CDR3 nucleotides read TGTGCCAGCAGCACATACAGGGGGTGGCAAGAGACCCAGTACTTC. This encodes CASSTYRGWQETQYF.

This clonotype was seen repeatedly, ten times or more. In DNA, the CDR3 is TGTGCCAGCAGTTACTCGGGAGCGGGAGGCCGTTTCCAGTATTTT. Residues: CASSYSGAGGRFQYF. The chain uses TRBV6-2 or TRBV6-3 and TRBJ2-3; TRBD2 matches 9 bases. The CDR3 contains 15 residues. Germline loops: CDR1 MNHEY, CDR2 SVGEGT. The V gene end was trimmed by 0 bases and the J gene end by 12 bases; junction bases not matched to a gene: 10.

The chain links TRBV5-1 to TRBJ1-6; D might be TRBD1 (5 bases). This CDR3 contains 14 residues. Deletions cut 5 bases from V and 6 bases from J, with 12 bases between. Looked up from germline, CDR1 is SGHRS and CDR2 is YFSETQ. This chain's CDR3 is CASRAQGINSPLHF. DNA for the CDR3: TGCGCCAGCAGGGCCCAGGGAATTAATTCACCCCTCCACTTT. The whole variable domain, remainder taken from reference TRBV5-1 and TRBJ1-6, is KAGVTQTPRYLIKTRGQQVTLSCSPISGHRSVSWYQQTPGQGLQFLFEYFSETQRNKGNFPGRFSGRQFSNSRSEMNVSTLELGDSALYLCASRAQGINSPLHFGNGTRLTVT.

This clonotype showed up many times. CDR3 residues: CSARPTSGSSNEQFF. CDR3 DNA: TGCAGTGCTCGGCCGACTAGCGGGAGTAGTAATGAGCAGTTCTTC. V is TRBV20-1 and J is TRBJ2-1; the match to TRBD2 covers 12 bases. The CDR3 consists of 15 residues. V was clipped by 5 bases and J by 7 bases; unmatched bases: 9. Germline V CDR1 and CDR2: DFQATT, SNEGSKA (reference sequence).

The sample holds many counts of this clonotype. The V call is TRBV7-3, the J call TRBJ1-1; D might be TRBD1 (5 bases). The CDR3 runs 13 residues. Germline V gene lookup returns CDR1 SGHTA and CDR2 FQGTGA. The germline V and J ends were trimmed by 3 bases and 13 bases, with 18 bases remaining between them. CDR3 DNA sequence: TGTGCCAGCAGCTTGTTAGGGGCAGCAGGAGTTTTCTTT. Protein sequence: CASSLLGAAGVFF.

The CDR3 spells CASSVEGQGEETQYF. The CDR3 nucleotides read TGTGCCAGCAGCGTAGAGGGACAGGGAGAAGAGACCCAGTACTTC. The chain links TRBV9 to TRBJ2-5, with 9 bases that match TRBD1. J was trimmed by 3 bases and V by 0 bases; bases with no gene match: 3. CDR1 is SGDLS, CDR2 YYNGEE, per germline. The CDR3 covers 15 residues.

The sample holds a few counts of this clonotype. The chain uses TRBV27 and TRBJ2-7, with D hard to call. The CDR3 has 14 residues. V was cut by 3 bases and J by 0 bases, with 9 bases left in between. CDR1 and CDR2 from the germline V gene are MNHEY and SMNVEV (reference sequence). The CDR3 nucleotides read TGTGCCAGCAGTTTTTTCGCAGTCTCCTACGAGCAGTACTTC. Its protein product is CASSFFAVSYEQYF.

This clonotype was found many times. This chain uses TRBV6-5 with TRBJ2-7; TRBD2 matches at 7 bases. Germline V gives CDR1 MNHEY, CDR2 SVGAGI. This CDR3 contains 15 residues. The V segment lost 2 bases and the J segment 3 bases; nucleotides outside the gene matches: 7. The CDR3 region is CASSYLLGGGYEQYF. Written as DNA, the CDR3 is TGTGCCAGCAGTTACCTCCTGGGGGGGGGCTACGAGCAGTACTTC.

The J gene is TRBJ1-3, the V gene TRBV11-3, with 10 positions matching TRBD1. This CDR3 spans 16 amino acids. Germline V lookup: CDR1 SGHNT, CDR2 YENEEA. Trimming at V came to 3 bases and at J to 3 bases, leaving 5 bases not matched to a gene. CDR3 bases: TGTGCCAGCAGCTTTGGGACAGGGGAAATTGGAAACACCATATATTTT. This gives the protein CASSFGTGEIGNTIYF. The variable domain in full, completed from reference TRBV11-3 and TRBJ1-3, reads EAGVVQSPRYKIIEKKQPVAFWCNPISGHNTLYWYLQNLGQGPELLIRYENEEAVDDSQLPKDRFSAERLKGVDSTLKIQPAELGDSAVYLCASSFGTGEIGNTIYFGEGSWLTVV.

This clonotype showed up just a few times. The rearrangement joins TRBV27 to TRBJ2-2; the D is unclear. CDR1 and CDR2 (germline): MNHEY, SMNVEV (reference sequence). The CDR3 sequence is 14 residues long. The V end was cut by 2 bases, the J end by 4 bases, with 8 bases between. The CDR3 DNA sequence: TGTGCCAGCAGTTTACTGTATTCCACCGGGGAGCTGTTTTTT. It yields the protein CASSLLYSTGELFF.

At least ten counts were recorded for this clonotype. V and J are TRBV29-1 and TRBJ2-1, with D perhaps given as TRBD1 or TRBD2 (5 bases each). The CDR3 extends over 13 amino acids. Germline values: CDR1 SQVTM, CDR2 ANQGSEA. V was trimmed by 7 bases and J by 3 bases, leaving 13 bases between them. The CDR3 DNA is TGCAGCGCTTACCGGGGCATCTACAATGAGCAGTTCTTC. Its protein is CSAYRGIYNEQFF.

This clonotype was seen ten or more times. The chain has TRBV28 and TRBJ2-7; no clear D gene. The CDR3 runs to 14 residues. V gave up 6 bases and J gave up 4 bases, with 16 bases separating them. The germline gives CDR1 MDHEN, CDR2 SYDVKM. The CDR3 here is CASSLPAAKYEQYF. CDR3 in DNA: TGTGCCAGCAGCCTCCCCGCCGCTAAGTACGAGCAGTACTTC.

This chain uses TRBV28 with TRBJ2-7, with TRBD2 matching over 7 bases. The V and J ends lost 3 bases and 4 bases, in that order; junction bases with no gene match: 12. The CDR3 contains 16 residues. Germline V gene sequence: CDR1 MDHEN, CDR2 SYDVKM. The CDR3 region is CASSFSVRETRYEQYF. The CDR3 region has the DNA TGTGCCAGCAGTTTTAGTGTGCGGGAGACTCGGTACGAGCAGTACTTC.